This T cell receptor (beta chain) is drawn from a study of T cells expressing NK-cell markers. Study at large: The authors derived TCR beta repertoires from sorted CD3+CD56+NKG2C+, CD3+CD56+NKG2C- and CD3+CD56-NKG2C+ T cells. HCMV seropositivity marked seven of the eight sequenced donors; one was seronegative.

Germline V CDR1 and CDR2: SGHNT, YYREEE (reference sequence). The CDR3 is 14 residues long. For each CDR3 protein, TCRdb gives one entry from its re-call of the 5' RACE reads, without DNA. The sample data list under 500,000 distinct CDR3 sequences. Input material: blood T cells: a sorted CD56 or NKG2C T cell subset, CD4+ or CD8+ T cells, or bulk PBMC T cells (not recorded which). This rearrangement joins TRBV5-4 to TRBJ1-1. The TCR originated in a woman aged 18 to 69 in good health. The CDR3 sequence: CASSTTEGLTEAFF. Complete variable domain (other parts from reference TRBV5-4 and TRBJ1-1): ETGVTQSPTHLIKTRGQQVTLRCSSQSGHNTVSWYQQALGQGPQFIFQYYREEENGRGNFPPRFSGLQFPNYSSELNVNALELDDSALYLCASSTTEGLTEAFFGQGTRLTVV.